The clone carrying this T cell receptor beta chain was detected ten times or more. This specimen comes from a study of low-dose radiotherapy and immunotherapy resistance in tumors. As for the study in general: Cohort 1 got 0.5 Gy per fraction every 2 weeks, 6.5 Gy in total. Patients were treated with intravenous nivolumab at 240 mg every two weeks and were also dosed with ipilimumab at 1 mg/kg every six weeks.

The time point is: after trial treatment. As for treatment: LDRT plus nivolumab, ipilimumab, low-dose cyclophosphamide and aspirin (RACIN trial). TRAV and TRBV primers primed cDNA for both TCRalpha and TCRbeta. TCR amplification used roughly 18 PCR cycles, a constant-region primer and a V-primer adapter. TCRdb re-analysed the reads in MiXCR, keeping a single row per CDR3 protein. The sample yields tens of thousands of distinct CDR3 sequences, roughly 20% seen once. V lost 3 bases to trimming and J lost 2 bases, with 8 bases between them. Per germline, CDR1 PRHDT and CDR2 FYEKMQ (reference sequence). The CDR3 totals 14 residues.

Here the sequenced sample was PBMCs, taken after low-dose radiotherapy plus immunotherapy. The sequence was obtained from a female donor with ovarian cancer. The chain recombines TRBV13 with TRBJ2-1, with a possible D match to TRBD2 (5 bases). The CDR3 bases are TGTGCCAGCAGCTTCCGGGATCCCTACAATGAGCAGTTCTTC. Translated: CASSFRDPYNEQFF.